This T cell receptor (beta chain) was captured in a study of CD4 T cells in relation to SARS-CoV-2 and coronaviruses. Naive and memory CD4+ T cells were cultured with CEF, then survey-sequenced. Data came from immunoSEQ multiplex PCR; TCRdb stores just in-frame clones and leaves some out. The data hold about 38,000 clones, with under 90% observed a single time. Study outcomes and limitations: No crossreactivity against non-spike viral proteins was tested here. In around 60% of donors, memory CD4+ clonotypes crossrecognized SARS-CoV-2 and at least one common cold coronavirus spike.

The CDR3 runs 13 residues. As to this clone: Its specificity is not known.

Fewer than 1.2 x 10^5 naive or memory CD4+ cells were cultured with CEF peptides for approximately eleven days. The chain carries TRBV21-1 and TRBJ2-1; the table's D call TRBD2 went unverified against the DNA. TRBV21-1 is reported as a pseudogene. The source of this sequence is an adult with COVID-19. The sample consisted of naive CD4+ T cells from PBMCs, cultured in vitro. Indicated subset: naive CD4+ T cells isolated by negative enrichment. The CDR3 protein is CASSKVASIEQFF. In DNA form, the CDR3 reads TGTGCCAGCAGCAAGGTAGCTTCTATTGAGCAGTTCTTC.